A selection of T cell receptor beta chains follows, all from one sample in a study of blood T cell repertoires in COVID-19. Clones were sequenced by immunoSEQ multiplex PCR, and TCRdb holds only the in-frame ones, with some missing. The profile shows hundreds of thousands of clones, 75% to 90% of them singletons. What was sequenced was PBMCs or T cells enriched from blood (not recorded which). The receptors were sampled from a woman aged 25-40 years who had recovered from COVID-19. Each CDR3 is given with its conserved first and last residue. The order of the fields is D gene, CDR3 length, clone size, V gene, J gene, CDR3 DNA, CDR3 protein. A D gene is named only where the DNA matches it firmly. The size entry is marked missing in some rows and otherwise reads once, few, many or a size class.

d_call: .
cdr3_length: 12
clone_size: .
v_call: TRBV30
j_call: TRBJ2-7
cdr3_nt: TGTGCCTGGAGCCAGGGTTTTGGCGAGCAGTACTTC
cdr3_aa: CAWSQGFGEQYF

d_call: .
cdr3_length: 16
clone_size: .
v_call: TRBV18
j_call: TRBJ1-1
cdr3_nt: TGTGCCAGCTCACCATGGGGGGGTGGGAGGAACACTGAAGCTTTCTTT
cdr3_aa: CASSPWGGGRNTEAFF

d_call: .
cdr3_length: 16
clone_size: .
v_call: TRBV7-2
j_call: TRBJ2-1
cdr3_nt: TGTGCCAGCAGCTTCAGGAGGGCCGGCTCCTACAATGAGCAGTTCTTC
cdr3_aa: CASSFRRAGSYNEQFF

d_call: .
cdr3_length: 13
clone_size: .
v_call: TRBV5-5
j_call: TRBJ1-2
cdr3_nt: TGTGCCAGCAGCTTGTGGGGGGACTATGGCTACACCTTC
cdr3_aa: CASSLWGDYGYTF

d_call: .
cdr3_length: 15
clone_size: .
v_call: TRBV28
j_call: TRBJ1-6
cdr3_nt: TGTGCCAGCAGTGACTTGAGCTCCTATAATTCACCCCTCCACTTT
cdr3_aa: CASSDLSSYNSPLHF

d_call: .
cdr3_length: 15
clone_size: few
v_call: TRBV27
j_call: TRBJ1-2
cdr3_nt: TGTGCCAGCAGTTTAAGCCCGCAGGGGCCCTATGGCTACACCTTC
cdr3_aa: CASSLSPQGPYGYTF

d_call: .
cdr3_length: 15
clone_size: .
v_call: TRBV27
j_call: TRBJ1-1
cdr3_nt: TGTGCCAGCAGTTTTGGGCAGGCCTCGGTCACTGAAGCTTTCTTT
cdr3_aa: CASSFGQASVTEAFF

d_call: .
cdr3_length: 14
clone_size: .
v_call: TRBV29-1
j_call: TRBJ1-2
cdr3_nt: TGCAGCGTTGCGGGGAGAGGGACTTCGGATGGCTACACCTTC
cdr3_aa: CSVAGRGTSDGYTF

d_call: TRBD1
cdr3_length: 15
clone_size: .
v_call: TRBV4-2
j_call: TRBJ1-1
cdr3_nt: TGTGCCAGCAGCCCAGGGGATCCGGGACAGACTGAAGCTTTCTTT
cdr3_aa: CASSPGDPGQTEAFF

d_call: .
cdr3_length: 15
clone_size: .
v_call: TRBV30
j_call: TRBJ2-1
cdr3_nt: TGTGCCTGGAGTCGGGGCGGGATCAGCTACAATGAGCAGTTCTTC
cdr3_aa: CAWSRGGISYNEQFF

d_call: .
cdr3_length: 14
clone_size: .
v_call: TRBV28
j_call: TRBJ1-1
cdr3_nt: TGTGCCAGCAGCCCAGGGGCCCGACTCACTGAAGCTTTCTTT
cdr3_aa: CASSPGARLTEAFF

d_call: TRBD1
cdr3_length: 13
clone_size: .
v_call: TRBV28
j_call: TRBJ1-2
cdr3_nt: TGTGCCAGCAGTTCGGGACAGGCGGCTGGCTACACCTTC
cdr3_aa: CASSSGQAAGYTF

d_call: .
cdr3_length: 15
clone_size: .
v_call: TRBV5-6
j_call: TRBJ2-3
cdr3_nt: TGTGCCAGCAGCCCCCCCCCGGGACTTACAGATACGCAGTATTTT
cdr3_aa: CASSPPPGLTDTQYF

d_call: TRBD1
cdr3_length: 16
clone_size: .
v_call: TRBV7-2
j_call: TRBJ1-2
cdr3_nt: TGTGCCAGCAGCTTAGAGGGGACAGGGGTCCCCTATGGCTACACCTTC
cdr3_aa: CASSLEGTGVPYGYTF

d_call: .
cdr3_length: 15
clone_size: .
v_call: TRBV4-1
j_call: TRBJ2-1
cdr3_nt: TGCGCCAGCAGCCAAGAACCTTGGGAGAGGAGTGAGCAGTTCTTC
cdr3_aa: CASSQEPWERSEQFF

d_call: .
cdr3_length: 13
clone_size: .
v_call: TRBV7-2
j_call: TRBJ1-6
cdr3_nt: TGTGCCAGCAGCCAGCAGGGTTTATCACCCCTCCACTTT
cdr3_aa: CASSQQGLSPLHF

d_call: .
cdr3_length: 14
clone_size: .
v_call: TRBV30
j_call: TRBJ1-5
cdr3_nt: TGTGCCTGGAGTGAGGGGGGGGCGAATCAGCCCCAGCATTTT
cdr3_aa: CAWSEGGANQPQHF

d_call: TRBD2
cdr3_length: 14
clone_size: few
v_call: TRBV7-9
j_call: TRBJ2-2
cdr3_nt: TGTGCCAGCAAGACTAGCGGGAACACCGGGGAGCTGTTTTTT
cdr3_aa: CASKTSGNTGELFF

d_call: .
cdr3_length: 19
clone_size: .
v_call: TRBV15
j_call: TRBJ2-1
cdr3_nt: TGTGCCACCAGCAGAGCGGGTTGGAAGGGCCCCGGGGCGGGGAATGAGCAGTTCTTC
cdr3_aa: CATSRAGWKGPGAGNEQFF

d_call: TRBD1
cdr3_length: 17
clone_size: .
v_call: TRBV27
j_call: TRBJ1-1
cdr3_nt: TGTGCCAGCAGTTTCCTTAAGACAGGGCTAATGAACACTGAAGCTTTCTTT
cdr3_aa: CASSFLKTGLMNTEAFF

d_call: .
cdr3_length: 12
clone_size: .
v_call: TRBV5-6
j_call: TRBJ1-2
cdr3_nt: TGTGCCAGCAGCTTGGGACAAGACGGCTACACCTTC
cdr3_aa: CASSLGQDGYTF

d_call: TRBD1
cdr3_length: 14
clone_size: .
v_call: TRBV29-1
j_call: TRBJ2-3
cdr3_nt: TGCAGCGGAACCGGGACAGGGAAAACAGATACGCAGTATTTT
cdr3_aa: CSGTGTGKTDTQYF

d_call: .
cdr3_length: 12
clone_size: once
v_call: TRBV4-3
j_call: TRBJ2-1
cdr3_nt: TGCGCCAGCAGCCAAGGCGGTTGGGAGCAGTTCTTC
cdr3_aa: CASSQGGWEQFF

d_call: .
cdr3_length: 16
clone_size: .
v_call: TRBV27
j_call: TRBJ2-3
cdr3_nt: TGTGCCAGCAGTTTCCAGGGGTGGTATTCGACAGATACGCAGTATTTT
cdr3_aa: CASSFQGWYSTDTQYF

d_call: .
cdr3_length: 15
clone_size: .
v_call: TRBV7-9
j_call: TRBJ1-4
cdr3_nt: TGTGCCAGCAGCTTAGCGTCAGGGATGGGTGAAAAACTGTTTTTT
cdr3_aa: CASSLASGMGEKLFF

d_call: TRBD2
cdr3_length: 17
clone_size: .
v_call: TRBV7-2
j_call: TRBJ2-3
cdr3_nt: TGTGCCAGCAGCTCGAGGACTAGCGGTTACCGCACAGATACGCAGTATTTT
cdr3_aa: CASSSRTSGYRTDTQYF